These T cell receptor beta chains were read from a single sample in a study of tumour-infiltrating T cells in Burkitt lymphoma. Sequencing was performed with immunoSEQ multiplex PCR; in TCRdb, only in-frame clones are kept and a portion is missing. The table lists some 4,300 clones, more than 10% of them singletons. Material: tumor tissue. The receptors were sampled from a human donor with Burkitt lymphoma. CDR3s include the opening cysteine and the closing phenylalanine or tryptophan.

v_call	cdr3_length	cdr3_aa
TRBV7-2	14	CASSLGTVGNTIYF
TRBV9	17	CASSPTRGQDLLYGYTF
TRBV28	11	CASSLGDTQYF
TRBV11-2	17	CASSLRGLPGKGEKLFF
TRBV15	15	CATSRDKGSLAEAFF
TRBV5-1	16	CASSLDPSGGADTQYF
TRBV16	13	CASSVRARGGYTF
TRBV5-1	14	CASSLDTSNQPQHF
TRBV19	17	CASIPTGDRRSNQPQHF
TRBV6-9	13	CASSYNSGKGYTF
TRBV5-6	16	CASSFSGGLPQETQYF
TRBV7-8	14	CASSAAPRNYGYTF
TRBV15	14	CATSRGEGSYGYTF
TRBV4-3	16	CASSQIRRELGTEAFF
TRBV10-1	14	CASSESGTGKKAFF
TRBV9	12	CASGTGGYEQYF
TRBV7-9	15	CASSLALAESYEQYF
TRBV28	13	CASSLWRGSGYTF
TRBV13	13	CASSTGSHYEQYF